The entry below gives a single T cell receptor (beta chain) sequence along with its context. The record originates from a study of T cell changes during pregnancy in multiple sclerosis. There are 15 residues in the CDR3. V was clipped by 1 base and J by 4 bases, with 13 bases between them. Germline V gene data show CDR1 as MGHDK and CDR2 as SYGVNS. The assay was immunoSEQ multiplex PCR, and TCRdb's table has in-frame clones only and misses some. The sample lists about 76,000 clones, roughly 92% occurring once. The J gene is TRBJ1-1, the V gene TRBV25-1, with a tentative D call TRBD1 (5 bases). The specimen comprised peripheral blood, sampled after pregnancy. The origin of this receptor is a female donor in good health, enrolled as a control in a pregnancy study. CDR3 sequence (DNA): TGTGCCAGCAGTGAATGGGGAGGCGGGGGCACTGAAGCTTTCTTT. This gives the protein CASSEWGGGGTEAFF.